This TCR beta chain derives from a study of cytomegalovirus exposure and HLA in healthy donors. Per the germline V gene, CDR1 is LGHNA and CDR2 is YNFKEQ. V dropped 3 bases and J dropped 3 bases, with 14 bases sitting between them. The CDR3 length is 16 residues. General observations from the study: The authors reported that TCR beta sequences could predict HLA-A and HLA-B alleles. These predictions were accurate for most subjects in the first cohort. CMV serostatus was the only recorded immune exposure for donors.

Primers for the PCR totalled 60 Vbeta and 13 Jbeta. Only in-frame clones appear in the TCRdb table, and some are missing; sequencing was by immunoSEQ multiplex PCR. The sample yields 35,000 to 45,000 clones, about 50% seen once. This clone was seen a few times. Its antigen is still unknown. The chain couples TRBV4-2 to TRBJ1-4, with D tentatively TRBD1 (6 bases). The sequence derives from a human donor in good health. Sequenced material: PBMCs. CDR3 residues: CASSHPGQPSNEKLFF. The CDR3 nucleotides are TGTGCCAGCAGCCACCCAGGACAGCCTTCTAATGAAAAACTGTTTTTT.